The sequence of this T cell receptor (beta chain) was determined in a study of human T cells and chemical hapten exposure. Broader study findings: Since the donors had alopecia, their immune response may not be the same as that of healthy people.

About this clonotype: The antigen remains undetermined.

This CDR3 is built from 17 residues. Trimming cost V 2 bases and J 0 bases, with 17 bases left between them. Germline lookup yields CDR1 DFQATT and CDR2 SNEGSKA (reference sequence). Time point meaning: pre-sensitization, week 0. Treatment given: therapeutic diphenylcyclopropenone sensitization with weekly scalp DPC. RNA extraction used unfractionated whole blood as the source of total RNA. TCRdb processed the RACE reads anew with MiXCR; each CDR3 protein has one entry. The sample shows roughly 100,000 distinct CDR3 sequences, 9.5% to 15% of them seen only once. This specimen was whole blood, taken in connection with sensitization to the hapten diphenylcyclopropenone (DPC). This TCR came from a woman in her forties or fifties with alopecia areata. Some clones in this sample may be carry-over from other donors' samples. V is TRBV20-1 and J is TRBJ1-3; no definite D call. Written as DNA, the CDR3 is TGCAGTGCTAGAATATCCGGAACGGGGAGCTCTGGAAACACCATATATTTT. Protein product: CSARISGTGSSGNTIYF.